These 2 T cell receptor beta chains share one sample of origin, sequenced in a study of T cells in Graves' hyperthyroidism and ophthalmopathy. RNA transcripts served as the template for amplifying TCR beta CDR3 regions. When the TCR CDR3 underwent first-round RT-PCR, the HTBI primer set was used. TCRdb re-called the multiplex PCR reads with MiXCR, one entry per CDR3 protein. The sample lists some 270,000 distinct CDR3 sequences, around 24% seen once, with 35% to 40% in the top ten. The source material was blood. Every receptor here comes from a woman aged 40 to 50 with Graves' ophthalmopathy.

This clonotype was seen ten or more times. CDR3 region: CATSDLRRNTGELFF. In DNA form, the CDR3 reads TGTGCCACCAGTGATTTGCGGAGGAACACCGGGGAGCTGTTTTTT. This sequence joins TRBV24-1 and TRBJ2-2; no clear D gene. This CDR3 is 15 amino acids long. V dropped 0 bases and J dropped 1 base, with 5 bases sitting between them. Germline V CDR1 and CDR2: KGHDR, SFDVKD.

Only one count was recorded for this clonotype. The chain employs TRBV12-3 or TRBV12-4 and TRBJ2-5; 8 nucleotides line up with TRBD1. The CDR3 spans 14 residues. V dropped 6 bases and J dropped 5; count of bases not matched to a gene: 8. CDR3 loop: CASRRTGNGETQYF. DNA for the CDR3: TGTGCCAGCAGACGGACAGGGAATGGGGAGACCCAGTACTTC.